This T cell receptor beta chain was sequenced in a study of blood T cell repertoires in COVID-19. At the level of the study: Sites in the United States, Italy and Spain provided acute and convalescent COVID-19 samples.

Here immunoSEQ multiplex PCR was the method, and the copy in TCRdb shows in-frame clones only, minus some. The sample carries around 200,000 clones, 86% recorded once. Trimming removed 6 bases from V and 0 bases from J; junction bases left unmatched: 11. The CDR3 has 16 amino acids. The germline V gene has CDR1 LNHDA and CDR2 SQIVND (reference sequence). The chain couples TRBV19 to TRBJ2-7, with 7 nucleotides matching TRBD1. The sequence was collected from a woman in her fifties or sixties in a cohort exposed to, infected with or recovered from COVID-19 (not recorded which). Input material: PBMCs or T cells enriched from blood (not recorded which). Written as DNA, the CDR3 is TGTGCCAGTAGCCCTCTTGCCGGACAGGTCTCCTACGAGCAGTACTTC. Its translation: CASSPLAGQVSYEQYF. The whole variable domain, filled in from reference TRBV19 and TRBJ2-7, reads DGGITQSPKYLFRKEGQNVTLSCEQNLNHDAMYWYRQDPGQGLRLIYYSQIVNDFQKGDIAEGYSVSREKKESFPLTVTSAQKNPTAFYLCASSPLAGQVSYEQYFGPGTRLTVT.